This T cell receptor (beta chain) derives from a study of blood T cell repertoires in COVID-19. Study details: Italy, Spain and the United States were the sources of the convalescent and acute COVID-19 samples. PBMCs, B-cell-depleted T cells, or T cells provided the cDNA or gDNA that made up the material.

In the original analysis: Estimation of nucleated cell counts was performed using reference gene primer amplification. Produced via immunoSEQ multiplex PCR; TCRdb's table is partial and in-frame only. The V and J calls and clone size are taken from that table; D and trimming were inferred from the DNA. The sample has about 360,000 clones; roughly 80% are singletons. This clone has just a few counts. The CDR3 is 13 residues long. V lost 5 bases and J 14 bases, leaving 16 bases between the germline ends. From germline, CDR1 is SGHVS and CDR2 FQNEAQ. J is TRBJ1-6 and V is TRBV7-8; the D gene is possibly TRBD1 (6 bases). Sequencing was performed on peripheral blood. This sequence was found in a human donor with acute or convalescent COVID-19. The donor label of this sample is uncertain. The CDR3 loop reads CASSQQGPGTLHF. For the CDR3, the DNA is TGTGCCAGCAGCCAGCAGGGGCCGGGCACCCTCCACTTT. The whole variable domain, filled in from reference TRBV7-8 and TRBJ1-6, reads GAGVSQSPRYKVAKRGQDVALRCDPISGHVSLFWYQQALGQGPEFLTYFQNEAQLDKSGLPSDRFFAERPEGSVSTLKIQRTQQEDSAVYLCASSQQGPGTLHFGNGTRLTVT.